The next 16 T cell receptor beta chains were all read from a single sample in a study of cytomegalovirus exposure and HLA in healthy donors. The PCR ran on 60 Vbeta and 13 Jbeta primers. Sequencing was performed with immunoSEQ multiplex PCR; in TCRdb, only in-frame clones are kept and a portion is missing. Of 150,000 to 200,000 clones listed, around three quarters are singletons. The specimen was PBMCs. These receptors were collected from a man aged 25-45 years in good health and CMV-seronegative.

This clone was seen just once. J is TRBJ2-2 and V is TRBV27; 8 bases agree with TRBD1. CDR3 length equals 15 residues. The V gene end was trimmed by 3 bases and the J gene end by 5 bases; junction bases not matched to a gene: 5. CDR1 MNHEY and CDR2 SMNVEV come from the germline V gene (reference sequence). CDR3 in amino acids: CASSLQGAWTGELFF. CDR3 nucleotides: TGTGCCAGCAGTTTGCAGGGGGCGTGGACCGGGGAGCTGTTTTTT.

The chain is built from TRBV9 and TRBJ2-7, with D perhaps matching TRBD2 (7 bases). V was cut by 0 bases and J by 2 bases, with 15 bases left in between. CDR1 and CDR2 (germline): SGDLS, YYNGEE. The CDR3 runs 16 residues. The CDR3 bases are TGTGCCAGCAGCGTAGAGGGGGGGTCTCATACCTACGAGCAGTACTTC. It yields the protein CASSVEGGSHTYEQYF.

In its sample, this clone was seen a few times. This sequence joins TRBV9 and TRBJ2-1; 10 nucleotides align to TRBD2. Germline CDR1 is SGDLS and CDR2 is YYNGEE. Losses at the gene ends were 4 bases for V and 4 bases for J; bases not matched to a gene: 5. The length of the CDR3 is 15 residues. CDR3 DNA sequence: TGTGCCAGCAGCCCTACTAGCGGGAAGTACAATGAGCAGTTCTTC. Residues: CASSPTSGKYNEQFF.

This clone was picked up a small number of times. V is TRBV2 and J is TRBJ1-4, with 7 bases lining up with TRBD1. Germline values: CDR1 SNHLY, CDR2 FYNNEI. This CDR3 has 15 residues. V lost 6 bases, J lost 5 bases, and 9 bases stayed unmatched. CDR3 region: CASRREGAGNEKLFF. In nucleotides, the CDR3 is TGTGCCAGCAGACGAGAGGGGGCGGGGAATGAAAAACTGTTTTTT.

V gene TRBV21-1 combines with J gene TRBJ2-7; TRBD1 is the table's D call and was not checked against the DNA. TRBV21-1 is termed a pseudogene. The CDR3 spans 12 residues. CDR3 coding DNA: TGTGCCTGGCCTAGGGGCTCCTACGAGCAGTACTTC. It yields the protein CAWPRGSYEQYF.

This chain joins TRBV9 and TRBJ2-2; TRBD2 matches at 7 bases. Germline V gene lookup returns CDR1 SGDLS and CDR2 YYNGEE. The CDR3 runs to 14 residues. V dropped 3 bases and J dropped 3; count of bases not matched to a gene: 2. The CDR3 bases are TGTGCCAGCAGCGCGCGGGAGTACACCGGGGAGCTGTTTTTT. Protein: CASSAREYTGELFF. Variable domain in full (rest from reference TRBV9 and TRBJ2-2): DSGVTQTPKHLITATGQRVTLRCSPRSGDLSVYWYQQSLDQGLQFLIQYYNGEERAKGNILERFSAQQFPDLHSELNLSSLELGDSALYFCASSAREYTGELFFGEGSRLTVL.

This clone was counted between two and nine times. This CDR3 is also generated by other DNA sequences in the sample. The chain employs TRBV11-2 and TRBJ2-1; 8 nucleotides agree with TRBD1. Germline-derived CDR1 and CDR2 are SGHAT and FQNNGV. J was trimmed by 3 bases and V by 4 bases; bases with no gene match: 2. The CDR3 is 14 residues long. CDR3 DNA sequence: TGTGCCAGCAGCTGGGGGACAGGCTACAATGAGCAGTTCTTC. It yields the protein CASSWGTGYNEQFF.

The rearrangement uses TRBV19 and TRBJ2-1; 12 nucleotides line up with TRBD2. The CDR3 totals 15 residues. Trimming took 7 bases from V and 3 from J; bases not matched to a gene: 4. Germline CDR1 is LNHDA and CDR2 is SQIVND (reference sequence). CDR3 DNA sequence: TGTGCCAGTACCCGGACTAGCGGGAACTACAATGAGCAGTTCTTC. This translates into CASTRTSGNYNEQFF.

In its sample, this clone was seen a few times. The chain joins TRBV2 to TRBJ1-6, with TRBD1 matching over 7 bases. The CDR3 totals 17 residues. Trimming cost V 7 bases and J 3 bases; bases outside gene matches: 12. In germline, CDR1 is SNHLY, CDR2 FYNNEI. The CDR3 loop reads CASTIRGHRGYNSPLHF. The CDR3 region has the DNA TGTGCCAGCACAATAAGGGGCCACAGGGGCTATAATTCACCCCTCCACTTT.

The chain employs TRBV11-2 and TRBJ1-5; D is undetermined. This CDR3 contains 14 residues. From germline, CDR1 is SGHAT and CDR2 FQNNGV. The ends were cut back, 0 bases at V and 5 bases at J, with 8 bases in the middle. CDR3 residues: CASSLDGVDQPQHF. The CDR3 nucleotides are TGTGCCAGCAGCTTAGATGGAGTTGATCAGCCCCAGCATTTT.

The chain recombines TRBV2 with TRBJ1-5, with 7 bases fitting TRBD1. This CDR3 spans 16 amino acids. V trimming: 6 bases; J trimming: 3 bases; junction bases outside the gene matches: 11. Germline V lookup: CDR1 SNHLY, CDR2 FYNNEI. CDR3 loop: CASSASPTGANQPQHF. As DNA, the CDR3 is TGTGCCAGCAGCGCTTCCCCAACAGGGGCCAATCAGCCCCAGCATTTT.

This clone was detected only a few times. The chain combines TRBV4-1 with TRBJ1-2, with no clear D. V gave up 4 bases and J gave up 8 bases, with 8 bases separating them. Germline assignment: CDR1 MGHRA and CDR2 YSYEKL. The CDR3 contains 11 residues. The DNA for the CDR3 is TGCGCCAGCAGCCCAGGTGGGGGCTACACCTTC. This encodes CASSPGGGYTF.

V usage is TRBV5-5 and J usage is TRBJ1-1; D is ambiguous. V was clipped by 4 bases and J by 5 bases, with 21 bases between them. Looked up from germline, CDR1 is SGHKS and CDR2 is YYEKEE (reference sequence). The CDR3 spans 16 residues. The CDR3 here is CASSRITTEIGTEAFF. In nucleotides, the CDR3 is TGTGCCAGCAGCCGAATAACCACAGAGATTGGGACTGAAGCTTTCTTT.

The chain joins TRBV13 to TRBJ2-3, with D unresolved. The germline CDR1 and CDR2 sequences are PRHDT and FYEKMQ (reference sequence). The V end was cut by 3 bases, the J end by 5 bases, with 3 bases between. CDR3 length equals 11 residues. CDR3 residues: CASSFKDTQYF. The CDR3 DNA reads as TGTGCCAGCAGCTTTAAAGATACGCAGTATTTT.

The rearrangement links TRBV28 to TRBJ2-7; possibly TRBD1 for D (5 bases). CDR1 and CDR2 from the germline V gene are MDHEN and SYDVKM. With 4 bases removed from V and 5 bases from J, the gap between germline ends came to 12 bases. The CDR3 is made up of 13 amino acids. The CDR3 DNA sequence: TGTGCCAGCAGTTCCCAAGCCAGGGACGAGCAGTACTTC. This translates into CASSSQARDEQYF.

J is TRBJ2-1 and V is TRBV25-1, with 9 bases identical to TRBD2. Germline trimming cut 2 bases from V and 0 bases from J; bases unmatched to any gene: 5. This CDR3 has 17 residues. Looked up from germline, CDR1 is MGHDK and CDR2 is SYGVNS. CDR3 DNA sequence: TGTGCCAGCAGTGAAGTCAATAGCGGGAGCTCCTACAATGAGCAGTTCTTC. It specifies CASSEVNSGSSYNEQFF.